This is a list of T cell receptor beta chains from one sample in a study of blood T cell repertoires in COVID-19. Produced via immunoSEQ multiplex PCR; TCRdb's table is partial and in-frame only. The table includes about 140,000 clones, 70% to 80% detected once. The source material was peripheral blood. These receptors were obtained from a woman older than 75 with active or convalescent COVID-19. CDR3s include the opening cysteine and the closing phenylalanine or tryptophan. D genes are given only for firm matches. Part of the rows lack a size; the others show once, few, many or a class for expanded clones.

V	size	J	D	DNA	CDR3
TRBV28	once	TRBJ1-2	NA	TGTGCCAGCAGTTCCTCCGGGCCGGACTCCCTAATCTATGGCTACACCTTC	CASSSSGPDSLIYGYTF
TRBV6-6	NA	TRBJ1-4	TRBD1	TGTGCCAGCAGCCGACGTACAGGGGGTAATGAAAAACTGTTTTTT	CASSRRTGGNEKLFF
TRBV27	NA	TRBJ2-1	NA	TGTGCCAGCACCTTGTTCCCTAGCCTAGACAATGAGCAGTTCTTC	CASTLFPSLDNEQFF
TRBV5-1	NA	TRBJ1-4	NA	TGCGCCAGCAGCTCGACAGGCGCAACTAATGAAAAACTGTTTTTT	CASSSTGATNEKLFF
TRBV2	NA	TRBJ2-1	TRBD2	TGTGCCAGCAGTTCTAGCGGGGGGGGACAATCGGAGCAGTTCTTC	CASSSSGGGQSEQFF
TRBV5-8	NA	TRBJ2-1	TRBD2	TGTGCCAGCAGCTTGGGTCTAGCGGACTACAATGAGCAGTTCTTC	CASSLGLADYNEQFF
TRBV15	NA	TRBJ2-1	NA	TGTGCCACCAGCAGAGGGGGCCCTACGGATGAGCAGTTCTTC	CATSRGGPTDEQFF
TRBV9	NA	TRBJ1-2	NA	TGTGCCAGCAGCCCCCGACTTCTATATGGCTACACCTTC	CASSPRLLYGYTF
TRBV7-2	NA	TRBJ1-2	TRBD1	TGTGCCAGCAGCATGGGACAGGGCAGAGGCTATGGCTACACCTTC	CASSMGQGRGYGYTF
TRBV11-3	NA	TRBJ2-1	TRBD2	TGTGCCAGCAGCTCAACCGGGACTAGCGGGGGGGCCTCCTACAATGAGCAGTTCTTC	CASSSTGTSGGASYNEQFF
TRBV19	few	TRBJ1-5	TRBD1	TGTGCCAGTAGTCCGGACAGGGGTTACAATCAGCCCCAGCATTTT	CASSPDRGYNQPQHF
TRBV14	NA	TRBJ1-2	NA	TGTGCCAGCAGCCAAGATCTCGGGTTGGCTAGCTACACCTTC	CASSQDLGLASYTF
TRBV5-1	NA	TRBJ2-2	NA	TGCGCCACCCGAGGGACTGTCGGCACCGGGGAGCTGTTTTTT	CATRGTVGTGELFF
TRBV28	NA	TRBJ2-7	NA	TGTGCCAGCAGTAGAGCGTACGAGCAGTACTTC	CASSRAYEQYF
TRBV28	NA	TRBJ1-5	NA	TGTGCCAGCAGTTCCGGTGGTCAGCCCCAGCATTTT	CASSSGGQPQHF
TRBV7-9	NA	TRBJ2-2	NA	TGTGCCAGCAGCCTCAGGGTTGCCGGGGAGCTGTTTTTT	CASSLRVAGELFF
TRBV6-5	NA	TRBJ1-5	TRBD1	TGTGCCAGCAGTTCCGGGACAGGGGGAAAGTCAGCCCAGCATTTT	CASSSGTGGKSAQHF
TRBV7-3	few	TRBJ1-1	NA	TGTGCCAGCAGCGAGGGACAAAACACTGAAGCTTTCTTT	CASSEGQNTEAFF
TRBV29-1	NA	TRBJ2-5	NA	TGCAGCGTTGAAGAGGTGGCCCGCCAAGAGACCCAGTACTTC	CSVEEVARQETQYF
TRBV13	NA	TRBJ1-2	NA	TGTGCCAGCTCTGATTATGAGACAAACTATGGCTACACCTTC	CASSDYETNYGYTF
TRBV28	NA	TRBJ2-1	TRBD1	TGTGCCAGCAGCCCCGGACAGGTCTACAATGAGCAGTTCTTC	CASSPGQVYNEQFF
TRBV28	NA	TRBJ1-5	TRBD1	TGTGCCAGCAGTCGACAGGGGGCACGCAATCAGCCCCAGCATTTT	CASSRQGARNQPQHF
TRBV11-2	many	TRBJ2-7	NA	TGTGCCAGCAGCTTAGTAGTTCTGAGCTCCTACGAGCAGTACTTC	CASSLVVLSSYEQYF
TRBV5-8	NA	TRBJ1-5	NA	TGTGCCAGCAGCTTGGGGACATATAGCAATCAGCCCCAGCATTTT	CASSLGTYSNQPQHF
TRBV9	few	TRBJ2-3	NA	TGTGCCAGCTCCTCCCCTAGGGGCGGTAGGACAGATACGCAGTATTTT	CASSSPRGGRTDTQYF
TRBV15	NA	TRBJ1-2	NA	TGTGCCACCAGCAGAGAACCCGGACAGAACTATGGCTACACCTTC	CATSREPGQNYGYTF
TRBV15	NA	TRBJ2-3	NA	TGTGCCACCAGCAGAAGTACAGGTTTTCTTTCGACAGATACGCAGTATTTT	CATSRSTGFLSTDTQYF
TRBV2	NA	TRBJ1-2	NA	TGTGCCAGCCGTCAGGGGTATGGCTACACCTTC	CASRQGYGYTF